This T cell receptor (beta chain) was found in a study of regulatory T cells in long-lasting Graves disease. Findings and limits, study-wide: Newly diagnosed Graves' patients had higher TCR diversity than persistent ones.

This clonotype was counted between two and nine times. Antigen unknown. To make TCR beta libraries, researchers used iRepertoire HTBI primers and Arm-PCR of CDR3 regions. TCRdb reanalysed the multiplex PCR reads using MiXCR and keeps one entry per CDR3 protein. The data hold around 300,000 distinct CDR3 sequences, with roughly a fifth observed a single time. The CDR3 length is 16 residues. Germline V gene lookup returns CDR1 MNHGY and CDR2 SVAAGI. Trimming shortened V by 3 bases and J by 1 base, and 13 bases separated the two germline ends. The time point denotes: persistent/refractory GD, antithyroid drugs over 5 years with positive TRAb. The TCR library used RNA extracted from PBMCs.

This rearrangement joins TRBV6-9 to TRBJ1-5; TRBD1 is a possible D gene (5 bases). This specimen was peripheral blood mononuclear cells (PBMCs), taken when the disease was refractory, from a patient treated with antithyroid drugs. This clonotype was obtained from a female donor with Graves disease. This CDR3 is CASSYLTDRSNQPQHF. The CDR3 region has the DNA TGTGCCAGCAGTTACCTCACCGACAGAAGCAATCAGCCCCAGCATTTT.